Included here is one TCR beta chain sequence, with context. Its antigen is undetermined. This sample was taken from a study of Ad26.COV2.S vaccination and SARS-CoV-2 variants. Study information: Intramuscular Ad26.COV2.S doses were given once or twice, 56 days apart.

As for treatment: around 19 received Ad26.COV2.S at low or high dose, single or two shots; 5 received placebo; per-sample allocation not given. Samples were taken on day 63 after the first vaccine or placebo injection. The administered vaccine (an Ad26 vector) expressed Wuhan-strain SARS-CoV-2 spike. The length of the CDR3 is 15 residues. Germline assignment: CDR1 SGDLS and CDR2 YYNGEE. The germline V and J ends were trimmed by 0 bases and 4 bases, with 12 bases remaining between them. The data were produced by immunoSEQ multiplex PCR, yet TCRdb's version contains in-frame clones alone and is incomplete. The sample lists roughly 350,000 clones, 86% occurring once. Findings and limits, study-wide: Quantification of TCR breadth and depth may have yielded underestimates of total T cell responses. Vaccine recipients posted higher spike-specific TCR breadth than their placebo counterparts.

This TCR derives from a person aged 18-60 years who received the Ad26.COV2.S COVID-19 vaccine or a placebo. The source material was peripheral blood, sampled in a trial of Ad26.COV2.S vaccine versus placebo. J is TRBJ2-3 and V is TRBV9; no firm D call. The CDR3, as DNA: TGTGCCAGCAGCGTAGCATCCCAGTCGTCAGATACGCAGTATTTT. It encodes CASSVASQSSDTQYF.